A selection of T cell receptor beta chains follows, all from one sample in a study of T-cell reconstitution after alpha-beta-depleted transplantation in children. TCRdb reprocessed the PCR reads with MiXCR, giving one entry per CDR3 protein. Among about 220,000 distinct CDR3 sequences listed, 17% were seen once. Specimen: PBMCs, mostly from graft donor cells, collected 360 days after TCRalphabeta/CD19-depleted stem cell transplant. These TCRs come from a male patient aged 2 to 9 who had a stem cell transplant for acute lymphoblastic leukemia, so the T cells may come from the graft donor. CDR3s include the opening cysteine and the closing phenylalanine or tryptophan. D genes are given only for firm matches. Only some rows state a clone size, as once, few, many or a class for expanded clones.

>.|TRBJ2-2|many|TRBV10-3
TGTGCCATCAGTGTCGGCGGGGAGCTGTTTTTT
CAISVGGELFF
>.|TRBJ2-3|few|TRBV20-1
TGCAGTGCTAGGGGATCCTCGGTTGGCACAGATACGCAGTATTTT
CSARGSSVGTDTQYF
>TRBD2|TRBJ2-3|.|TRBV4-2
TGTGCCAGCAGCCTAGTGGCGGGGGACCTCACAGATACGCAGTATTTT
CASSLVAGDLTDTQYF
>TRBD2|TRBJ2-7|.|TRBV20-1
TGCAGTGCTAGCGGGGGGGAGACGGTTTACGAGCAGTACTTC
CSASGGETVYEQYF
>TRBD2|TRBJ2-5|.|TRBV5-6
TGTGCCAGCAGCCCCTCCCAGCGGGGGCCGATAGAGACCCAGTACTTC
CASSPSQRGPIETQYF
>.|TRBJ2-3|.|TRBV12-3/TRBV12-4
TGTGCCAGCCTTCCAAACTGGGGTAGCACAGATACGCAGTATTTT
CASLPNWGSTDTQYF
>.|TRBJ2-3|few|TRBV18
TGTGCCAGCTCTCCGACTGGGAACACAGATACGCAGTATTTT
CASSPTGNTDTQYF
>.|TRBJ2-3|.|TRBV20-1
TGCAGTGCTAGCGGCAGGGATGGTGGGACAGATACGCAGTATTTT
CSASGRDGGTDTQYF
>.|TRBJ2-5|.|TRBV29-1
TGCAGCGTTGAAGTCAGGGCCCAAGAGACCCAGTACTTC
CSVEVRAQETQYF
>.|TRBJ2-7|few|TRBV5-1
TGCGCCAGCAGCTACGGGACCATCCCCGAGCAGTACTTC
CASSYGTIPEQYF
>.|TRBJ2-5|.|TRBV29-1
TGCAGCGTCCGAGGGGGGGTGCAAGAGACCCAGTACTTC
CSVRGGVQETQYF
>.|TRBJ2-7|many|TRBV5-1
TGCGCCAGCAGCAACTACTTCTACGAGCAGTACTTC
CASSNYFYEQYF
>TRBD2|TRBJ2-7|many|TRBV5-1
TGCGCCAGCAGCTCCCGGACTAGCGGGCTTCCCGCGGAGCCCTACGAGCAGTACTTC
CASSSRTSGLPAEPYEQYF
>.|TRBJ2-7|few|TRBV7-2
TGTGCCAGCAGTCCGGGGGGCCTGAGGAACGAGCAGTACTTC
CASSPGGLRNEQYF
>TRBD1|TRBJ2-5|.|TRBV24-1
TGTGCCACCAGTGATTCCCGACAGGGGTTAGAGACCCAGTACTTC
CATSDSRQGLETQYF
>TRBD2|TRBJ2-7|.|TRBV20-1
TGCAGTGCTAGAGACGCGGGACTAGGGATCAGCGAGCAGTACTTC
CSARDAGLGISEQYF
>.|TRBJ2-4|.|TRBV20-1
TGCAGTGCTAAGTCTTGGCTAGCCAAAAACATTCAGTACTTC
CSAKSWLAKNIQYF
>.|TRBJ2-2|few|TRBV5-1
TGCGCCAGCAGCCCGCACCGTACAGGGTTCACCGGGGAGCTGTTTTTT
CASSPHRTGFTGELFF
>.|TRBJ2-7|.|TRBV11-2
TGTGCCAGCAGCTCTAAAGACTCTCTACGACCCTACGAGCAGTACTTC
CASSSKDSLRPYEQYF
>.|TRBJ2-7|.|TRBV4-3
TGCGCCAGCAGCCAAGTACGAGTAGCGGCCTCCTACGAGCAGTACTTC
CASSQVRVAASYEQYF
>.|TRBJ1-2|.|TRBV5-1
TGCGCCAGCAGCTTGGTACTCCGCGGGGGTTACTATGGCTACACCTTC
CASSLVLRGGYYGYTF
>.|TRBJ1-4|.|TRBV25-1
TGTGCCAGCAGTGCGGTTAGGGGTCAGGATGAAAAACTGTTTTTT
CASSAVRGQDEKLFF
>.|TRBJ2-5|few|TRBV7-2
TGTGCCAGCAGCTTAGGAATTATGCTGAGACAAGAGACCCAGTACTTC
CASSLGIMLRQETQYF
>TRBD1|TRBJ2-5|.|TRBV28
TGTGCCAGCAGTTTTCGCCAGGGGGCGAACCAAGAGACCCAGTACTTC
CASSFRQGANQETQYF
>TRBD1|TRBJ1-4|few|TRBV15
TGTGCCACCAGCAGAGCACAGGGGCCGGGGGAAAAACTGTTTTTT
CATSRAQGPGEKLFF
>TRBD2|TRBJ2-7|.|TRBV12-3/TRBV12-4
TGTGCCAGCAGTTTTGCGGGGGTTAGCGAGCAGTACTTC
CASSFAGVSEQYF
>.|TRBJ2-7|.|TRBV6-5
TGTGCCAGCAGTTATAATCGGCAGGGATCCTACGAGCAGTACTTC
CASSYNRQGSYEQYF
>TRBD2|TRBJ2-3|few|TRBV20-1
TGCAGTGTTGACCGGACTAGCGGAAGCACAGATACGCAGTATTTT
CSVDRTSGSTDTQYF